A selection of T cell receptor beta chains follows, all from one sample in a study of T cells in Graves' hyperthyroidism and ophthalmopathy. TCRdb fed the multiplex PCR reads into MiXCR, producing one record per CDR3 protein. The data hold about 270,000 distinct CDR3 sequences, with around 20% observed a single time. The sequencing sample was made of blood. These receptors were obtained from a man younger than 45 with Graves' ophthalmopathy. Both conserved end residues are part of each CDR3. Fields, in order: V gene, D gene, J gene, clone size, CDR3 DNA, CDR3 protein. A D gene is named only where the DNA matches it firmly. Size values are once, few and many counts, or a class for expanded clones, and some rows have none.

TRBV20-1	.	TRBJ2-7	.	TGCAGTGCTAGGACTTCCGAGGGGAGCGGCCACGAGCAGTACTTC	CSARTSEGSGHEQYF
TRBV9	.	TRBJ2-1	few	TGTGCCAGCAGCGTAGCCGTGGGGGGAGGATTCTACAATGAGCAGTTCTTC	CASSVAVGGGFYNEQFF
TRBV19	TRBD2	TRBJ2-1	few	TGTGCCAGTAGCATTAGCGGGAGGGCCTCCAATGAGCAGTTCTTC	CASSISGRASNEQFF
TRBV7-6	TRBD1	TRBJ1-2	few	TGTGCCAGCAGCCCAAACAGGGGCGGCTATGGCTACACCTTC	CASSPNRGGYGYTF
TRBV9	.	TRBJ2-3	.	TGTGCCAGCAGCGTAACCAGGGGCTTTGGGGATACGCAGTATTTT	CASSVTRGFGDTQYF
TRBV3-1	TRBD1	TRBJ1-5	.	TGTGCCAGCAGCCTTCGGACAGGGGGCCAGCCCCAGCATTTT	CASSLRTGGQPQHF
TRBV19	.	TRBJ1-4	.	TGTGCCAGTAGTATTCAGGACGGTGAAAAACTGTTTTTT	CASSIQDGEKLFF
TRBV25-1	.	TRBJ1-1	.	TGTGCCAGCAATGGAGGGCTAATGAACACTGAAGCTTTCTTT	CASNGGLMNTEAFF
TRBV6-1	TRBD1	TRBJ1-5	.	TGTGCCAGCAGCAAGACAGGGTTGGGCCAGCCCCAGCATTTT	CASSKTGLGQPQHF
TRBV12-3/TRBV12-4	.	TRBJ2-1	.	TGTGCCAGCAGTTTATGGAGGCACTCCTACAATGAGCAGTTCTTC	CASSLWRHSYNEQFF
TRBV19	TRBD1	TRBJ1-2	.	TGTGCCAGTAGTAACCTACTCGGACAGGGGGCTGGTGGCTACACCTTC	CASSNLLGQGAGGYTF
TRBV5-8	.	TRBJ1-2	.	TGTGCCAGCAGCTTGGGTGCGGGGCCCATCTCGGGCTACACCTTC	CASSLGAGPISGYTF
TRBV9	TRBD2	TRBJ2-1	many	TGTGCCAGCAGCGTAAGCCTAGCGGGAATCCATGAGCAGTTCTTC	CASSVSLAGIHEQFF
TRBV12-3/TRBV12-4	.	TRBJ2-7	.	TGTGCCAGCAAAAGTACGGTGTACGAGCAGTACTTC	CASKSTVYEQYF
TRBV2	TRBD1	TRBJ2-1	many	TGTGCCAGCAAGGGACAGGGGCGGGTTGAGCAGTTCTTC	CASKGQGRVEQFF
TRBV7-9	.	TRBJ2-1	.	TGTGCCAGCAGCTCGAGGGGCGGGACCTCTTATGAGCAGTTCTTC	CASSSRGGTSYEQFF
TRBV28	TRBD1	TRBJ1-4	.	TGTGCCAGCAGTTTTCAGGGGGCGAATGAAAAACTGTTTTTT	CASSFQGANEKLFF
TRBV20-1	.	TRBJ1-5	.	TGCAGTGCTAGACGGCAGGGCAATCAGCCCCAGCATTTT	CSARRQGNQPQHF
TRBV30	.	TRBJ1-4	many	TGTGCCTGGGGGACGGGGACCAACGAGGAAAAACTGTTTTTT	CAWGTGTNEEKLFF
TRBV6-1	.	TRBJ2-7	few	TGTGCCAGCAGTGAAATTGGCGGGGAGCAGTACTTC	CASSEIGGEQYF